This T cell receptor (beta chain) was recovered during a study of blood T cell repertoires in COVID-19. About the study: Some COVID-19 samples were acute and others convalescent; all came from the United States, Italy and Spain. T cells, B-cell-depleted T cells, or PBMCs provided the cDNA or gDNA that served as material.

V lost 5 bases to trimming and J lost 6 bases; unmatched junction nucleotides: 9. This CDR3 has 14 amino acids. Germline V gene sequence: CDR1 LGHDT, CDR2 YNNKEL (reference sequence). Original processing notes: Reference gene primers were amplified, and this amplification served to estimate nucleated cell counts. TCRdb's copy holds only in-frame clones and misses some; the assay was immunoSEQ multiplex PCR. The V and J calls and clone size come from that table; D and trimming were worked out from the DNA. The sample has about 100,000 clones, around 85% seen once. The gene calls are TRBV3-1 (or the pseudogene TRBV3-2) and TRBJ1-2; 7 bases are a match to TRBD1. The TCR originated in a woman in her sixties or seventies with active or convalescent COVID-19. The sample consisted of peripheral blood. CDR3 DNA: TGTGCCAGCAGCTATCGGGACAGCGACAATGGCTACACCTTC. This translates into CASSYRDSDNGYTF.